The 15 T cell receptor beta chains in this list originate from one sample, sequenced in a study of blood T cell repertoires in COVID-19. The protocol was immunoSEQ multiplex PCR, while the TCRdb copy is restricted to in-frame clones and leaves out a portion. The data show 100,000 to 150,000 clones, 84% seen once. The sequencing input was PBMCs or T cells enriched from blood (not recorded which). These receptors were obtained from a woman in her 30s who had recovered from COVID-19.

V is TRBV6-4 and J is TRBJ1-2, with D perhaps TRBD1 (6 bases). With 6 bases removed from V and 5 bases from J, the gap between germline ends came to 16 bases. The CDR3 spans 14 residues. Germline CDR1 is MRHNA and CDR2 is SNTAGT. CDR3 DNA sequence: TGTGCCAGCAGCCCGGGAGGGGGGTTATATGGCTACACCTTC. Protein: CASSPGGGLYGYTF.

The V call is TRBV28, the J call TRBJ2-5; tentative D call: TRBD1 (6 bases). Trimming removed 6 bases at V and 2 bases at J, with 13 bases between. Germline V gives CDR1 MDHEN, CDR2 SYDVKM. This CDR3 is built from 14 residues. Here the CDR3 DNA reads TGTGCCAGCAGCCACCCGGGACAACAAGAGACCCAGTACTTC. This gives the protein CASSHPGQQETQYF.

This clone was counted only a few times. V is TRBV15 and J is TRBJ2-7; TRBD2 matches at 8 bases. V lost 1 base, J lost 3 bases, and 8 bases stayed unmatched. Germline loops: CDR1 LNHNV, CDR2 YYDKDF (reference sequence). The length of the CDR3 is 16 residues. The CDR3 protein is CATSRGPGTRFYEQYF. The CDR3 bases are TGTGCCACCAGCAGAGGGCCCGGGACTAGGTTCTACGAGCAGTACTTC.

J is TRBJ2-1 and V is TRBV7-9, with 7 bases aligning to TRBD2. CDR1 SEHNR and CDR2 FQNEAQ come from the germline V gene (reference sequence). V lost 5 bases to trimming and J lost 5 bases; unmatched junction nucleotides: 12. The CDR3 has 16 amino acids. The CDR3 DNA sequence: TGTGCCAGCAGCCCGAAAGTGGGACTAAAGAACAATGAGCAGTTCTTC. This translates into CASSPKVGLKNNEQFF.

The chain links TRBV12-3 or TRBV12-4 to TRBJ1-6; possible D gene TRBD1, 6 bases. V dropped 10 bases and J dropped 9 bases, with 13 bases sitting between them. The CDR3 has 12 amino acids. Here the CDR3 DNA reads TGTGCCACCTCGGGACACGGTTCACCCCTCCACTTT. Protein product: CATSGHGSPLHF.

The rearrangement uses TRBV5-1 and TRBJ2-1; no clear D. Germline V lookup: CDR1 SGHRS, CDR2 YFSETQ. The CDR3 spans 15 residues. Trimming took 1 base from V and 0 from J, leaving 8 bases between them. This chain's CDR3 is CASSLKSSSYNEQFF. CDR3 in DNA: TGCGCCAGCAGCTTGAAGTCTAGCTCCTACAATGAGCAGTTCTTC.

The chain recombines TRBV21-1 with TRBJ1-6; TRBD1 is taken as the D call from the table, unchecked against the DNA. TRBV21-1 is a pseudogene locus. This CDR3 comprises 18 residues. The CDR3 coding sequence is TGTGCCAATCTTCCAGACGATTCCACAGGGGGCTTGGATTCACCCCTCCACTTT. This sequence encodes CANLPDDSTGGLDSPLHF.

CDR3 DNA sequence: TGTGCCAGCAGTTTAACTTTGGCGCTAGCGGGAGTCTCCTACGAGCAGTACTTC. It is translated as CASSLTLALAGVSYEQYF. The chain has TRBV28 and TRBJ2-7; 10 positions match TRBD2. This CDR3 is built from 18 residues. The germline CDR1 and CDR2 sequences are MDHEN and SYDVKM. The V segment lost 2 bases and the J segment 0 bases; nucleotides outside the gene matches: 10.

The gene calls are TRBV9 and TRBJ2-5, with D perhaps matching TRBD2 (7 bases). CDR1 is SGDLS and CDR2 is YYNGEE in the germline V gene. The V end lost 3 bases, the J end lost 2 bases, and 11 bases lay between the germline ends. The length of the CDR3 is 14 residues. CDR3 sequence reads: CASSGGGAQETQYF. The CDR3 DNA follows: TGTGCCAGCAGCGGAGGGGGGGCTCAAGAGACCCAGTACTTC.

V and J are TRBV7-2 and TRBJ2-3; D gene ambiguous. This CDR3 comprises 14 residues. The V end was cut by 5 bases, the J end by 0 bases, with 9 bases between. Germline lookup yields CDR1 SGHTA and CDR2 FQGNSA. CDR3 residues: CASSVTTSTDTQYF. CDR3 coding DNA: TGTGCCAGCAGCGTGACAACCAGCACAGATACGCAGTATTTT.

The chain has TRBV10-3 and TRBJ1-1, with D unresolved. From germline, CDR1 is ENHRY and CDR2 SYGVKD. Trimming cost V 7 bases and J 0 bases, with 9 bases left between them. This CDR3 contains 13 residues. CDR3 in DNA: TGTGCCATCATGGGCAGATTGAACACTGAAGCTTTCTTT. Protein product: CAIMGRLNTEAFF.

V and J are TRBV7-6 and TRBJ2-1; 9 positions match TRBD2. This CDR3 region has 17 residues. CDR1 and CDR2 (germline): SGHVS, FNYEAQ. The trim removed 5 bases at V and 4 bases at J, leaving 12 bases unmatched. CDR3: CASSPEGTSFLYNEQFF. CDR3 bases: TGTGCCAGCAGCCCCGAGGGGACTAGCTTTCTTTACAATGAGCAGTTCTTC. Based on the CDR3 plus reference TRBV7-6 and TRBJ2-1, the full variable domain is GAGVSQSPRYKVTKRGQDVALRCDPISGHVSLYWYRQALGQGPEFLTYFNYEAQQDKSGLPNDRFSAERPEGSISTLTIQRTEQRDSAMYRCASSPEGTSFLYNEQFFGPGTRLTVL.

The CDR3 region has the DNA TGTGCCAGCAGCTTTCCCGGGACAGCGAACACTGAAGCTTTCTTT. Residues: CASSFPGTANTEAFF. The rearrangement links TRBV7-8 to TRBJ1-1, with 7 bases lining up with TRBD1. This CDR3 comprises 15 residues. Germline trimming cut 3 bases from V and 1 base from J; bases unmatched to any gene: 5. Germline CDR1 SGHVS, CDR2 FQNEAQ.

The chain combines TRBV10-2 with TRBJ2-1; the match to TRBD2 covers 8 bases. J gave up 9 bases and V 7 bases, and 11 bases lay outside the gene matches. CDR3 size: 14 residues. The germline V gene has CDR1 WSHSY and CDR2 SAAADI. The CDR3 sequence: CASKNPGSGSEQFF. For the CDR3, the DNA is TGCGCCAGCAAAAACCCCGGGAGCGGGAGTGAGCAGTTCTTC.

The J gene is TRBJ2-2, the V gene TRBV5-1; 9 bases are a match to TRBD2. V lost 3 bases and J lost 5; bases outside the gene matches: 5. Per the germline V gene, CDR1 is SGHRS and CDR2 is YFSETQ. The length of the CDR3 is 15 residues. Here the CDR3 reads CASSSEGLATGELFF. In DNA form, the CDR3 reads TGCGCCAGCAGCTCGGAAGGACTAGCGACCGGGGAGCTGTTTTTT.